These 29 T cell receptor beta chains were sequenced from one sample in a study of T cell changes during pregnancy in multiple sclerosis. Method: immunoSEQ multiplex PCR; TCRdb's copy keeps in-frame clones and lacks some. This table has 55,000 to 80,000 clones, around 90% appearing once. The specimen comprised peripheral blood, sampled after pregnancy. These receptor sequences come from a female donor in good health, enrolled as a control in a pregnancy study.

The chain recombines TRBV5-1 with TRBJ2-3; maybe TRBD2 (5 bases). CDR1 is SGHRS, CDR2 YFSETQ, per germline. CDR3 length equals 15 residues. V shed 5 bases and J shed 3 bases, with 16 bases lying between them. The CDR3 nucleotides read TGCGCCAGCAGAAGGCGGGCGCCGGTGACAGATACGCAGTATTTT. Translating it yields CASRRRAPVTDTQYF.

This rearrangement joins TRBV6-6 to TRBJ2-1; TRBD2 matches 11 bases. This CDR3 is 16 amino acids long. CDR1 is MNHNY and CDR2 is SVGAGI in the germline V gene (reference sequence). V shed 6 bases, J shed 10 bases, and the junction held 14 bases outside the gene matches. CDR3 DNA: TGTGCCAGCAGCCGTAGCGGGGGGGGGATCTCGAGGGAGCAGTTCTTC. This encodes CASSRSGGGISREQFF.

In this sample, this clone turned up a few times. J is TRBJ2-7 and V is TRBV2; 9 positions agree with TRBD1. After removal of 4 bases from V and 7 bases from J, the junction contained 8 bases not matched to a gene. CDR3 length equals 14 residues. Germline CDR1 and CDR2: SNHLY and FYNNEI. The CDR3 DNA sequence: TGTGCCAGCAGTGCAGGACAGGGGAGTAGAGAGCAGTACTTC. Translating gives CASSAGQGSREQYF.

The chain joins TRBV18 to TRBJ1-2, with D tentatively TRBD1 (5 bases). Germline lookup yields CDR1 KGHSH and CDR2 LQKENI. V was clipped by 5 bases and J by 2 bases, with 15 bases between them. This CDR3 has 15 residues. This CDR3 is CASSSNRGGNYGYTF. As DNA, the CDR3 is TGTGCCAGCTCATCAAACCGCGGGGGAAACTATGGCTACACCTTC.

V is TRBV7-2 and J is TRBJ2-7; weak D call: TRBD1 (6 bases). The CDR3 length is 15 residues. Germline-derived CDR1 and CDR2 are SGHTA and FQGNSA. Trimming shortened V by 5 bases and J by 2 bases, and 16 bases separated the two germline ends. CDR3 DNA sequence: TGTGCCAGCAGCCCGGGACAACTGAGGACCTACGAGCAGTACTTC. Translation: CASSPGQLRTYEQYF.

CDR3 nucleotides: TGTGCCAGCAGTTTACCCGCAGGGGGAGCTTTCTTT. Its protein is CASSLPAGGAFF. The chain has TRBV25-1 and TRBJ1-1; 7 bases agree with TRBD1. Germline values: CDR1 MGHDK, CDR2 SYGVNS. Trimming took 5 bases from V and 10 from J; bases not matched to a gene: 7. This CDR3 has 12 residues.

The chain couples TRBV30 to TRBJ2-3; TRBD2 matches at 13 bases. V was pared by 2 bases and J by 5 bases, with 16 bases of the junction left unmatched. Germline lookup yields CDR1 GTSNPN and CDR2 SVGIG (reference sequence). This CDR3 is 19 amino acids long. This CDR3 reads CAWSIVRLAGGAEGDTQYF. DNA for the CDR3: TGTGCCTGGAGTATAGTCCGACTAGCGGGAGGCGCGGAGGGAGATACGCAGTATTTT.

The chain is built from TRBV6-6 and TRBJ1-5; weak D call: TRBD1 (5 bases). With 2 bases removed from V and 4 bases from J, the gap between germline ends came to 6 bases. Germline CDR1 is MNHNY and CDR2 is SVGAGI (reference sequence). This CDR3 is built from 13 residues. The CDR3 sequence: CASSYGGNQPQHF. The CDR3, as DNA: TGTGCCAGCAGTTACGGGGGGAATCAGCCCCAGCATTTT.

The J gene is TRBJ2-1, the V gene TRBV7-9; perhaps TRBD2 as D (5 bases). The germline V gene has CDR1 SEHNR and CDR2 FQNEAQ (reference sequence). The CDR3 is made up of 13 amino acids. Between the trimmed V and J ends, which lost 1 base and 12 bases, there was a span of 13 bases. The CDR3 sequence: CASSLGGGYVQFF. CDR3 DNA: TGTGCCAGCAGCTTAGGCGGCGGGTACGTGCAGTTCTTC.

This chain connects TRBV29-1 to TRBJ1-1; no firm D call. The V end was cut by 7 bases, the J end by 0 bases, with 15 bases between. The CDR3 runs to 14 residues. Germline V CDR1 and CDR2: SQVTM, ANQGSEA. The CDR3 nucleotides read TGCAGCGCTGACGTCGGGGATATGAACACTGAAGCTTTCTTT. Residues: CSADVGDMNTEAFF.

The chain links TRBV19 to TRBJ1-4; a possible D gene is TRBD1 (6 bases). V was cut by 8 bases and J by 4 bases, with 11 bases left in between. CDR1 and CDR2 from the germline V gene are LNHDA and SQIVND (reference sequence). This CDR3 comprises 13 residues. The CDR3, as DNA: TGTGCCAGTTCTGACAGGTTTAATGAAAAACTGTTTTTT. Translating gives CASSDRFNEKLFF. The full variable domain, its missing parts supplied by reference TRBV19 and TRBJ1-4, is DGGITQSPKYLFRKEGQNVTLSCEQNLNHDAMYWYRQDPGQGLRLIYYSQIVNDFQKGDIAEGYSVSREKKESFPLTVTSAQKNPTAFYLCASSDRFNEKLFFGSGTQLSVL.

This rearrangement joins TRBV6-5 to TRBJ1-1; 8 bases align to TRBD1. Germline CDR1 is MNHEY and CDR2 is SVGAGI. The CDR3 extends over 14 amino acids. J lost 4 bases, V lost 5 bases, and 6 bases had no gene match. The CDR3 loop reads CASSLPGTGTEAFF. Here the CDR3 DNA reads TGTGCCAGCAGTCTACCCGGGACAGGCACTGAAGCTTTCTTT.

V is TRBV28 and J is TRBJ2-1, with D tentatively TRBD1 (5 bases). The germline V gene has CDR1 MDHEN and CDR2 SYDVKM. The CDR3 totals 17 residues. V shed 5 bases and J shed 3 bases, with 20 bases lying between them. The chain's CDR3 is CASSPSGLSDSYNEQFF. The CDR3 DNA reads TGTGCCAGCAGTCCCTCAGGGCTAAGCGACAGCTACAATGAGCAGTTCTTC.

The chain couples TRBV11-2 to TRBJ2-7; D perhaps matches TRBD2 (6 bases). CDR1 SGHAT and CDR2 FQNNGV come from the germline V gene. This CDR3 is built from 14 residues. V lost 5 bases to trimming and J lost 3 bases, with 14 bases between them. The CDR3 DNA follows: TGTGCCAGCAGCGGCACGGACGGGAGCTACGAGCAGTACTTC. Translation gives CASSGTDGSYEQYF.

The J gene is TRBJ2-3, the V gene TRBV29-1; 7 positions match TRBD1. Germline V lookup: CDR1 SQVTM, CDR2 ANQGSEA. J was trimmed by 0 bases and V by 4 bases; bases with no gene match: 1. This CDR3 spans 13 amino acids. CDR3 amino acids: CSVGQGSTDTQYF. CDR3 coding DNA: TGCAGCGTTGGACAGGGTAGCACAGATACGCAGTATTTT.

This clone showed up just once. The chain employs TRBV27 and TRBJ2-1; 7 bases agree with TRBD2. This CDR3 has 16 residues. V shed 2 bases and J 5 bases; nucleotides not matched to a gene: 9. From germline, CDR1 is MNHEY and CDR2 SMNVEV (reference sequence). The CDR3 nucleotides are TGTGCCAGCAGTTTAAAGGCAGATAGCGGGCACAATGAGCAGTTCTTC. This sequence encodes CASSLKADSGHNEQFF.

This chain uses TRBV30 with TRBJ1-2; 10 bases align to TRBD1. Germline-derived CDR1 and CDR2 are GTSNPN and SVGIG (reference sequence). The junction had 6 bases not matched to a gene; V was cut back by 3 bases and J by 5 bases. The CDR3 consists of 14 residues. This CDR3 reads CAWSQRTGGYGYTF. The CDR3 region has the DNA TGTGCCTGGAGCCAAAGGACAGGGGGGTATGGCTACACCTTC.

The V gene is TRBV2, the J gene TRBJ1-2; a weak D match, TRBD1 (6 bases). Looked up from germline, CDR1 is SNHLY and CDR2 is FYNNEI. There are 16 residues in the CDR3. The ends were cut back, 4 bases at V and 5 bases at J, with 20 bases in the middle. The CDR3 loop reads CASSVMGAGVSYGYTF. CDR3 nucleotides: TGTGCCAGCAGTGTTATGGGGGCAGGGGTCTCTTATGGCTACACCTTC.

V gene TRBV2 combines with J gene TRBJ2-3, with 13 positions matching TRBD2. Germline trimming cut 11 bases from V and 8 bases from J; bases unmatched to any gene: 10. Per germline, CDR1 SNHLY and CDR2 FYNNEI. This CDR3 spans 14 amino acids. CDR3: CALRGTSGTSTQYF. Written as DNA, the CDR3 is TGTGCCCTCAGGGGGACTAGCGGGACCAGTACGCAGTATTTT.

The chain joins TRBV7-2 to TRBJ1-2; 7 bases fit TRBD1. The CDR3 totals 13 residues. J was trimmed by 5 bases and V by 6 bases; bases with no gene match: 6. From germline, CDR1 is SGHTA and CDR2 FQGNSA. The CDR3 loop is CASSPGQQYGYTF. CDR3 DNA: TGTGCCAGCAGTCCGGGACAGCAATATGGCTACACCTTC. Full variable domain (missing parts from reference TRBV7-2 and TRBJ1-2): GAGVSQSPSNKVTEKGKDVELRCDPISGHTALYWYRQSLGQGLEFLIYFQGNSAPDKSGLPSDRFSAERTGGSVSTLTIQRTQQEDSAVYLCASSPGQQYGYTFGSGTRLTVV.

The chain joins TRBV11-3 to TRBJ2-2, with TRBD1 matching 7 bases. The CDR3 extends over 16 amino acids. Trimming removed 5 bases from V and 0 bases from J; junction bases left unmatched: 6. Germline V CDR1 and CDR2: SGHNT, YENEEA. The CDR3: CASSPRTGSNTGELFF. CDR3 DNA: TGTGCCAGCAGCCCTCGGACAGGATCGAACACCGGGGAGCTGTTTTTT.

The V gene is TRBV7-2, the J gene TRBJ2-7, with TRBD2 identical over 8 bases. The trim removed 3 bases at V and 4 bases at J, leaving 8 bases unmatched. This CDR3 comprises 15 residues. Germline assignment: CDR1 SGHTA and CDR2 FQGNSA. This CDR3 is CASSFTGASGYEQYF. The CDR3 DNA reads TGTGCCAGCAGCTTTACGGGCGCTAGCGGGTACGAGCAGTACTTC.

The J gene is TRBJ2-7, the V gene TRBV6-5, with 7 bases fitting TRBD2. V lost 6 bases, J lost 6 bases, and 8 bases stayed unmatched. The length of the CDR3 is 13 residues. Germline lookup yields CDR1 MNHEY and CDR2 SVGAGI. DNA of the CDR3: TGTGCCAGCAGCACCGGGGGGTCTCGCGAGCAGTACTTC. This sequence encodes CASSTGGSREQYF.

This clone was seen just once. The chain joins TRBV4-1 to TRBJ1-2; 8 bases line up with TRBD1. V lost 0 bases to trimming and J lost 4 bases; unmatched junction nucleotides: 4. There are 15 residues in the CDR3. Germline-derived CDR1 and CDR2 are MGHRA and YSYEKL. The CDR3 coding sequence is TGCGCCAGCAGCCAAGATAGGGACAGGTCCTATGGCTACACCTTC. Translating gives CASSQDRDRSYGYTF.

This clone was seen a single time. V gene TRBV6-5 combines with J gene TRBJ2-7, with D maybe TRBD2 (5 bases). Deletions cut 5 bases from V and 6 bases from J, with 17 bases between. The CDR3 is 14 amino acids. Germline V gene data show CDR1 as MNHEY and CDR2 as SVGAGI. CDR3 in amino acids: CASSGLAGQSEQYF. In DNA form, the CDR3 reads TGTGCCAGCAGTGGCTTGGCGGGCCAGTCCGAGCAGTACTTC.

The chain recombines TRBV7-8 with TRBJ2-7; D is perhaps TRBD1 (6 bases). The CDR3 extends over 15 amino acids. The germline CDR1 and CDR2 sequences are SGHVS and FQNEAQ. V lost 5 bases to trimming and J lost 4 bases, with 18 bases between them. CDR3: CASSQTRTVEYEQYF. CDR3 DNA: TGTGCCAGCAGCCAAACCCGGACAGTCGAGTACGAGCAGTACTTC.

This chain uses TRBV27 with TRBJ2-7; 8 bases map to TRBD1. The trim removed 5 bases at V and 5 bases at J, leaving 5 bases unmatched. The CDR3 has 13 amino acids. The germline gives CDR1 MNHEY, CDR2 SMNVEV (reference sequence). In DNA, the CDR3 is TGTGCCAGCAGTGGACAGGGTGAGCACGAGCAGTACTTC. Amino acids: CASSGQGEHEQYF.

This clone showed up just once. Other DNA sequences in the same sample also yield this CDR3. This chain connects TRBV18 to TRBJ1-1, with 7 bases matching TRBD1. V trimming: 3 bases; J trimming: 0 bases; junction bases outside the gene matches: 1. Germline V lookup: CDR1 KGHSH, CDR2 LQKENI. The CDR3 consists of 14 residues. The CDR3 loop is CASSPQGVNTEAFF. Here the CDR3 DNA reads TGTGCCAGCTCACCGCAGGGGGTGAACACTGAAGCTTTCTTT. The variable domain in full, with the rest retrieved from reference TRBV18 and TRBJ1-1, is NAGVMQNPRHLVRRRGQEARLRCSPMKGHSHVYWYRQLPEEGLKFMVYLQKENIIDESGMPKERFSAEFPKEGPSILRIQQVVRGDSAAYFCASSPQGVNTEAFFGQGTRLTVV.

The chain links TRBV9 to TRBJ1-1, with 7 nucleotides matching TRBD1. The CDR3 is 15 amino acids. The V and J ends lost 3 bases and 5 bases, in that order; junction bases with no gene match: 10. Germline assignment: CDR1 SGDLS and CDR2 YYNGEE. CDR3 DNA: TGTGCCAGCAGCGACCCACAGGGGACGGAAACTGAAGCTTTCTTT. It is translated as CASSDPQGTETEAFF.